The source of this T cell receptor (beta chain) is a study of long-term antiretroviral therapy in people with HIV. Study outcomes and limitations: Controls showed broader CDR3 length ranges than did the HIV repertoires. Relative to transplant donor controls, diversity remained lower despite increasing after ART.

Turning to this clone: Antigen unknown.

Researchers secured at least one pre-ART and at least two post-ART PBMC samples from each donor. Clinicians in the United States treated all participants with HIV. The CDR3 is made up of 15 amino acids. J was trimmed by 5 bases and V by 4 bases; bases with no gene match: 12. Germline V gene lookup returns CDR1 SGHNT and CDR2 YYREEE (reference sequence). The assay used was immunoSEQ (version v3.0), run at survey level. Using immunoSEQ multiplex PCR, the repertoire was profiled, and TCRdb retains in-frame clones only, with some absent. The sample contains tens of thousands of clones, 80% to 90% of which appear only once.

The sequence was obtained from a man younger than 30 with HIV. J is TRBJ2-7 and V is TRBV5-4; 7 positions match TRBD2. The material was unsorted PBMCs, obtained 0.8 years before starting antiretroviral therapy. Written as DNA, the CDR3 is TGTGCCAGCAGCCTGGGAGGGGACGACCCTGACGAGCAGTACTTC. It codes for CASSLGGDDPDEQYF. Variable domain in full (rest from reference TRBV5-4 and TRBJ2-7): ETGVTQSPTHLIKTRGQQVTLRCSSQSGHNTVSWYQQALGQGPQFIFQYYREEENGRGNFPPRFSGLQFPNYSSELNVNALELDDSALYLCASSLGGDDPDEQYFGPGTRLTVT.